One and the same sample provided the 20 T cell receptor beta chains below, sequenced in a study of technical replicates of blood from a handful of donors. TCRdb's copy holds only in-frame clones and misses some; the assay was immunoSEQ multiplex PCR. The table shows roughly 82,000 clones, with 90% to 95% occurring only once. The sample consisted of T cells isolated from PBMCs. These receptors were taken from a human donor in good health.

This sequence joins TRBV11-3 and TRBJ1-1; the D is unclear. With 1 base removed from V and 1 base from J, the gap between germline ends came to 4 bases. The length of the CDR3 is 13 residues. The V gene's germline CDR1 is SGHNT and CDR2 YENEEA. DNA for the CDR3: TGTGCCAGCAGCTTAGTCGGGAACACTGAAGCTTTCTTT. Translation: CASSLVGNTEAFF.

The V call is TRBV4-2, the J call TRBJ1-2; TRBD1 agrees at 10 bases. V dropped 3 bases and J dropped 5; count of bases not matched to a gene: 9. The length of the CDR3 is 16 residues. The germline V gene encodes CDR1 LGHNA and CDR2 YNFKEQ. The chain's CDR3 is CASSQPPGQGWYGYTF. The CDR3 DNA is TGTGCCAGCAGCCAGCCCCCGGGACAGGGGTGGTATGGCTACACCTTC.

A single count supports this clone. The rearrangement links TRBV5-4 to TRBJ1-3; D not certain. This CDR3 is 15 amino acids long. Trimming cost V 0 bases and J 1 base, with 8 bases left between them. Germline-derived CDR1 and CDR2 are SGHNT and YYREEE (reference sequence). CDR3 region: CASSLDPVSGNTIYF. As DNA, the CDR3 is TGTGCCAGCAGCTTGGATCCGGTTTCTGGAAACACCATATATTTT. The full variable domain, completed using reference TRBV5-4 and TRBJ1-3, is ETGVTQSPTHLIKTRGQQVTLRCSSQSGHNTVSWYQQALGQGPQFIFQYYREEENGRGNFPPRFSGLQFPNYSSELNVNALELDDSALYLCASSLDPVSGNTIYFGEGSWLTVV.

The chain employs TRBV5-1 and TRBJ1-3; no clear D. Germline CDR1 is SGHRS and CDR2 is YFSETQ. The CDR3 is 16 amino acids. Deletions cut 0 bases from V and 0 bases from J, with 10 bases between. The CDR3 DNA reads as TGCGCCAGCAGCTTGGGCGCGAACCTCTCTGGAAACACCATATATTTT. Translated, it gives CASSLGANLSGNTIYF. The whole variable domain, remainder taken from reference TRBV5-1 and TRBJ1-3, is KAGVTQTPRYLIKTRGQQVTLSCSPISGHRSVSWYQQTPGQGLQFLFEYFSETQRNKGNFPGRFSGRQFSNSRSEMNVSTLELGDSALYLCASSLGANLSGNTIYFGEGSWLTVV.

The CDR3 DNA reads TGTGCCAGTAGTTTTCGTCGTGGCCGGGACAGCCTCACAGATACGCAGTATTTT. It specifies CASSFRRGRDSLTDTQYF. The chain combines TRBV19 with TRBJ2-3; 7 bases map to TRBD1. V trimming: 5 bases; J trimming: 2 bases; junction bases outside the gene matches: 16. Germline CDR1 and CDR2: LNHDA and SQIVND (reference sequence). The CDR3 consists of 18 residues.

This chain uses TRBV6-6 with TRBJ2-5, with 11 bases that match TRBD2. CDR1 is MNHNY and CDR2 is SVGAGI in the germline V gene (reference sequence). The CDR3 totals 16 residues. J was trimmed by 3 bases and V by 6 bases; bases with no gene match: 9. The chain's CDR3 is CASRHTSGGNKETQYF. The CDR3, as DNA: TGTGCCAGCAGACACACTAGCGGGGGAAACAAAGAGACCCAGTACTTC.

This clone is a singleton in its sample. This sequence joins TRBV5-6 and TRBJ2-1; TRBD2 matches 11 bases. V was clipped by 1 base and J by 3 bases; unmatched bases: 3. Germline V gene sequence: CDR1 SGHDT, CDR2 YYEEEE. There are 16 residues in the CDR3. DNA of the CDR3: TGTGCCAGCAGCTTGTTCGGGACTAGCGGCTACAATGAGCAGTTCTTC. This encodes CASSLFGTSGYNEQFF. Complete variable domain (other parts from reference TRBV5-6 and TRBJ2-1): DAGVTQSPTHLIKTRGQQVTLRCSPKSGHDTVSWYQQALGQGPQFIFQYYEEEERQRGNFPDRFSGHQFPNYSSELNVNALLLGDSALYLCASSLFGTSGYNEQFFGPGTRLTVL.

The chain couples TRBV6-6 to TRBJ2-5, with 8 bases that match TRBD2. J was trimmed by 1 base and V by 4 bases; bases with no gene match: 5. Germline CDR1 is MNHNY and CDR2 is SVGAGI (reference sequence). The CDR3 totals 15 residues. CDR3: CASSLTGGAQETQYF. The CDR3 DNA follows: TGTGCCAGCAGTTTGACGGGGGGGGCCCAAGAGACCCAGTACTTC.

V and J are TRBV5-1 and TRBJ1-4; the match to TRBD1 covers 10 bases. V was clipped by 0 bases and J by 2 bases; unmatched bases: 7. CDR1 is SGHRS and CDR2 is YFSETQ in the germline V gene. This CDR3 has 18 amino acids. The CDR3 DNA follows: TGCGCCAGCAGCTTGGGGACAGGGGGACGAAGGACTAATGAAAAACTGTTTTTT. Protein product: CASSLGTGGRRTNEKLFF.

J is TRBJ2-5 and V is TRBV15; possibly TRBD2 for D (7 bases). Germline V gene data show CDR1 as LNHNV and CDR2 as YYDKDF (reference sequence). Trimming stripped 0 bases from V and 1 base from J, with 9 bases between. The CDR3 covers 15 residues. The CDR3 is CATSRDRGGQETQYF. The CDR3 DNA reads TGTGCCACCAGCAGAGATAGGGGGGGCCAAGAGACCCAGTACTTC.

This chain links TRBV6-1 with TRBJ2-1, with 8 bases matching TRBD1. V shed 4 bases, J shed 6 bases, and the junction held 8 bases outside the gene matches. The CDR3 runs to 15 residues. CDR1 is MNHNS and CDR2 is SASEGT in the germline V gene. CDR3 protein: CASSVPGQVINEQFF. CDR3 nucleotides: TGTGCCAGCAGTGTACCGGGACAGGTGATCAATGAGCAGTTCTTC.

This clone was recorded once. The rearrangement joins TRBV7-9 to TRBJ2-6; 11 bases fit TRBD2. Germline V gene data show CDR1 as SEHNR and CDR2 as FQNEAQ (reference sequence). This CDR3 is 17 amino acids long. V trimming: 4 bases; J trimming: 0 bases; junction bases outside the gene matches: 2. The CDR3 loop is CASSSLAGASGANVLTF. The CDR3 nucleotides are TGTGCCAGCAGCTCACTAGCGGGGGCCTCTGGGGCCAACGTCCTGACTTTC.

The chain recombines TRBV7-9 with TRBJ1-1; 7 bases map to TRBD1. CDR3 size: 13 residues. Germline V gives CDR1 SEHNR, CDR2 FQNEAQ (reference sequence). The V segment lost 1 base and the J segment 8 bases; nucleotides outside the gene matches: 4. CDR3: CASSLEGGQEAFF. The CDR3 DNA reads TGTGCCAGCAGCTTAGAGGGGGGACAGGAAGCTTTCTTT.

V gene TRBV10-1 combines with J gene TRBJ2-1, with no clear D. Germline values: CDR1 WNHNN, CDR2 SYGVQD (reference sequence). This CDR3 contains 14 residues. Trimming shortened V by 3 bases and J by 0 bases, and 6 bases separated the two germline ends. CDR3 DNA: TGCGCCAGCAGTGACGCTAGCTCCTACAATGAGCAGTTCTTC. Protein sequence: CASSDASSYNEQFF.

This clone is a singleton in its sample. V usage is TRBV5-5 and J usage is TRBJ2-3; the match to TRBD1 covers 7 bases. The CDR3 loop spans 15 amino acids. Per the germline V gene, CDR1 is SGHKS and CDR2 is YYEKEE (reference sequence). After removal of 4 bases from V and 2 bases from J, the junction contained 7 bases not matched to a gene. The CDR3 is CASSITDRLTDTQYF. CDR3 coding DNA: TGTGCCAGCAGCATAACGGACAGGCTCACAGATACGCAGTATTTT. The full variable domain, its missing parts supplied by reference TRBV5-5 and TRBJ2-3, is DAGVTQSPTHLIKTRGQQVTLRCSPISGHKSVSWYQQVLGQGPQFIFQYYEKEERGRGNFPDRFSARQFPNYSSELNVNALLLGDSALYLCASSITDRLTDTQYFGPGTRLTVL.

The rearrangement joins TRBV19 to TRBJ1-6; D is uncertain. The V gene's germline CDR1 is LNHDA and CDR2 SQIVND (reference sequence). The V end was cut by 0 bases, the J end by 7 bases, with 16 bases between. The CDR3 is made up of 17 amino acids. As DNA, the CDR3 is TGTGCCAGTAGTATAGATGGAAAGGGAGTCTACAATTCACCCCTCCACTTT. Translated: CASSIDGKGVYNSPLHF.

The chain carries TRBV28 and TRBJ2-3; 13 bases map to TRBD2. The junction had 11 bases not matched to a gene; V was cut back by 6 bases and J by 11 bases. This CDR3 is built from 15 residues. The germline gives CDR1 MDHEN, CDR2 SYDVKM. CDR3 sequence reads: CASRTGTSGTGGQYF. For the CDR3, the DNA is TGTGCCAGCAGAACCGGGACTAGCGGGACTGGGGGGCAGTATTTT.

The chain links TRBV4-1 to TRBJ2-2; 8 nucleotides match TRBD2. The CDR3 totals 14 residues. Germline CDR1 and CDR2: MGHRA and YSYEKL. The V and J ends lost 7 bases and 3 bases, in that order; junction bases with no gene match: 4. The chain's CDR3 is CASKWREDTGELFF. The CDR3, as DNA: TGCGCCAGCAAGTGGCGGGAGGACACCGGGGAGCTGTTTTTT.

In nucleotides, the CDR3 is TGTGCCACGAGAGGGACTAGCGGGGGCCCTAGCACAGATACGCAGTATTTT. This sequence encodes CATRGTSGGPSTDTQYF. J is TRBJ2-3 and V is TRBV15; 14 bases agree with TRBD2. The CDR3 has 17 residues. CDR1 and CDR2 (germline): LNHNV, YYDKDF (reference sequence). V gave up 9 bases and J gave up 0 bases; unmatched junction bases: 8.

The chain uses TRBV5-1 and TRBJ1-5, with TRBD1 as a possible D gene (5 bases). The CDR3 loop spans 14 amino acids. CDR1 and CDR2 (germline): SGHRS, YFSETQ. V lost 4 bases and J 7 bases, leaving 15 bases between the germline ends. This chain's CDR3 is CASSRDFKGQPQHF. CDR3 bases: TGCGCCAGCAGCCGGGACTTTAAAGGGCAGCCCCAGCATTTT.